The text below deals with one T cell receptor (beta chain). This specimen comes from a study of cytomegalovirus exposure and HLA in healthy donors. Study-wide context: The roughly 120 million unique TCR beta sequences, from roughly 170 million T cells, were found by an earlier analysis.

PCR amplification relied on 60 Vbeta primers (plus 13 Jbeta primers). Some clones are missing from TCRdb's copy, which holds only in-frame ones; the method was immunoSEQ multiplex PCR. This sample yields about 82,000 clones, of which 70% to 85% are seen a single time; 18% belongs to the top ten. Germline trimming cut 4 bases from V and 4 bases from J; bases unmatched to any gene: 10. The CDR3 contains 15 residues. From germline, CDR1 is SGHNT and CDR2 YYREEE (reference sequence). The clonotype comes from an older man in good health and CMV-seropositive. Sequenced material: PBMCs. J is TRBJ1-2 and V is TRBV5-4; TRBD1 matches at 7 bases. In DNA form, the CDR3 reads TGTGCCAGCAGCGAAGCGCCGGGACAGATCTATGGCTACACCTTC. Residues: CASSEAPGQIYGYTF.